The 30 T cell receptor beta chains in this list originate from one sample, sequenced in a study of identical twins (dated by TCRdb to about 2016). Library preparation was by 5' RACE. Data came from an Illumina HiSeq 2000. Clones were called with MiXCR by TCRdb after fastp trimmed the public reads at Q25, and only in-frame beta chains were retained. Identical CDR3 protein sequences are pooled into one entry, listed with their most common genes and DNA. Present in this sample are a few hundred thousand distinct CDR3 sequences, 9.5% to 10% of which were seen just once. The biggest ten clones account for roughly 3% of the sample. These data are also associated with another study on yellow fever vaccine responses in identical twins.

Material for sequencing was PBMCs. The receptors shown here come from a woman under 30 in good health.

This clonotype has at least ten counts. The chain has TRBV28 and TRBJ2-7, with D uncertain. Germline-derived CDR1 and CDR2 are MDHEN and SYDVKM. The V end lost 6 bases, the J end lost 0 bases, and 6 bases lay between the germline ends. The CDR3 runs to 12 residues. In DNA, the CDR3 is TGTGCCAGCAGAACGGCCTCCTACGAGCAGTACTTC. This sequence encodes CASRTASYEQYF.

At least ten counts were recorded for this clonotype. The V call is TRBV27, the J call TRBJ2-2; D is uncertain. The CDR3 runs 11 residues. Trimming stripped 6 bases from V and 7 bases from J, with 6 bases between. Germline lookup yields CDR1 MNHEY and CDR2 SMNVEV (reference sequence). The CDR3 DNA follows: TGTGCCAGCAGCTCAGACGGGGAGCTGTTTTTT. Amino acids: CASSSDGELFF.

This chain connects TRBV7-4 to TRBJ2-1; D not resolved. The CDR3 loop spans 17 amino acids. CDR1 and CDR2 from the germline V gene are SGHVT and SQSDAQ. Trimming left V 11 bases short and J 5 bases short, with 28 bases between. This CDR3 reads CAFSSLSLGRSNNEQFF. The CDR3 nucleotides are TGTGCCTTCAGTTCCTTAAGCCTCGGGCGGAGCAACAATGAGCAGTTCTTC.

There are many counts of this clonotype. This chain joins TRBV20-1 and TRBJ2-2, with D hard to call. CDR3 length: 13 amino acids. The V end lost 2 bases, the J end lost 1 base, and 5 bases lay between the germline ends. Germline-derived CDR1 and CDR2 are DFQATT and SNEGSKA (reference sequence). The CDR3 DNA is TGCAGTGCTAGACCCGGGAACACCGGGGAGCTGTTTTTT. It translates to CSARPGNTGELFF.

This clonotype occurred many times. The chain recombines TRBV5-1 with TRBJ2-7; TRBD2 aligns across 11 bases. The V gene's germline CDR1 is SGHRS and CDR2 YFSETQ. This CDR3 comprises 15 residues. The V gene end was trimmed by 4 bases and the J gene end by 0 bases; junction bases not matched to a gene: 3. The CDR3 sequence: CASSVGLAGSYEQYF. CDR3 nucleotides: TGCGCCAGCAGCGTTGGACTAGCGGGCTCCTACGAGCAGTACTTC.

This clonotype was observed a few times. J is TRBJ2-7 and V is TRBV12-3 or TRBV12-4; TRBD2 agrees at 7 bases. Trimming cost V 3 bases and J 3 bases; bases outside gene matches: 5. The CDR3 has 14 amino acids. CDR3 DNA sequence: TGTGCCAGCAGTTTTGGGGGGGAGGTCTACGAGCAGTACTTC. Protein product: CASSFGGEVYEQYF.

This clonotype was picked up many times. The gene calls are TRBV6-2 or TRBV6-3 and TRBJ2-1; 9 nucleotides align to TRBD2. The CDR3 loop spans 12 amino acids. CDR1 MNHEY and CDR2 SVGEGT come from the germline V gene. V trimming: 8 bases; J trimming: 9 bases; junction bases outside the gene matches: 5. The CDR3 spells CASLAGSSEQFF. CDR3 bases: TGTGCCAGCCTAGCGGGATCTAGTGAGCAGTTCTTC.

This rearrangement joins TRBV7-8 to TRBJ2-5, with 8 bases identical to TRBD2. With 1 base clipped from V and 1 base from J, the junction kept 11 bases outside the gene matches. CDR3 size: 18 residues. Germline CDR1 reads SGHVS; CDR2 reads FQNEAQ. CDR3 residues: CASSLGSRSSGPQETQYF. In DNA form, the CDR3 reads TGTGCCAGCAGCTTAGGAAGTAGGTCTAGCGGGCCCCAAGAGACCCAGTACTTC.

In its sample, this clonotype was seen many times. The chain uses TRBV4-1 and TRBJ2-3; possible D gene TRBD2, 5 bases. Germline-derived CDR1 and CDR2 are MGHRA and YSYEKL. This CDR3 contains 15 residues. The V and J ends lost 4 bases and 6 bases respectively, with 17 bases between them. DNA of the CDR3: TGCGCCAGCAGCCCCGGACTCAGAGTGTATGATACGCAGTATTTT. Translating gives CASSPGLRVYDTQYF.

V gene TRBV29-1 combines with J gene TRBJ2-7; D gene uncertain. Germline V gene lookup returns CDR1 SQVTM and CDR2 ANQGSEA. Trimming stripped 8 bases from V and 0 bases from J, with 14 bases between. The CDR3 sequence is 13 residues long. Here the CDR3 reads CSTRAASSYEQYF. The CDR3 nucleotides read TGCAGCACAAGGGCAGCCAGCTCCTACGAGCAGTACTTC.

This clonotype was seen a handful of times. The V and J genes are TRBV10-3 and TRBJ2-7; 11 bases are a match to TRBD1. The CDR3 loop spans 13 amino acids. The V and J ends lost 4 bases and 6 bases, in that order; junction bases with no gene match: 2. Germline V gene lookup returns CDR1 ENHRY and CDR2 SYGVKD. The CDR3: CAISGDRGGEQYF. CDR3 in DNA: TGTGCCATCAGTGGGGACAGGGGGGGCGAGCAGTACTTC.

There are many counts of this clonotype. This chain joins TRBV6-5 and TRBJ2-7; TRBD1 might be the D (6 bases). The germline V gene encodes CDR1 MNHEY and CDR2 SVGAGI. V lost 2 bases to trimming and J lost 4 bases, with 12 bases between them. The CDR3 is made up of 14 amino acids. CDR3 sequence (DNA): TGTGCCAGCAGTTACGAAACAGGGCCTTACGAGCAGTACTTC. Residues: CASSYETGPYEQYF.

This chain connects TRBV27 to TRBJ2-3, with D hard to call. Trimming removed 6 bases from V and 2 bases from J, with 9 bases in between. This CDR3 comprises 13 residues. Germline V gene lookup returns CDR1 MNHEY and CDR2 SMNVEV (reference sequence). The CDR3 DNA reads as TGTGCCAGCAGCATGATCTCCACAGATACGCAGTATTTT. Translated: CASSMISTDTQYF.

The CDR3 nucleotides are TGTGCCAGCAGTTACTCCGGGGTCTCCTACGAGCAGTACTTC. It codes for CASSYSGVSYEQYF. The chain links TRBV6-5 to TRBJ2-7; a weak D match, TRBD2 (5 bases). CDR1 and CDR2 from the germline V gene are MNHEY and SVGAGI. Trimming left V 0 bases short and J 0 bases short, with 6 bases between. This CDR3 comprises 14 residues.

This clonotype was observed at least ten times. The J gene is TRBJ2-1, the V gene TRBV7-9; D is perhaps TRBD2 (6 bases). Deletions cut 5 bases from V and 15 bases from J, with 14 bases between. Germline V gene lookup returns CDR1 SEHNR and CDR2 FQNEAQ (reference sequence). This CDR3 contains 11 residues. CDR3 DNA sequence: TGTGCCAGCAGCACCAGGAGTAGCGGGTTCTTC. This translates into CASSTRSSGFF.

CDR3 protein: CASSLVSDYEQYF. The CDR3 DNA reads TGTGCCAGCAGCTTAGTATCCGACTACGAGCAGTACTTC. The chain has TRBV7-9 and TRBJ2-7; D gene uncertain. Per the germline V gene, CDR1 is SEHNR and CDR2 is FQNEAQ (reference sequence). Trimming removed 1 base from V and 3 bases from J, with 7 bases in between. This CDR3 contains 13 residues.

This chain connects TRBV7-9 to TRBJ2-7; TRBD2 aligns across 7 bases. This CDR3 is 15 amino acids long. Germline CDR1 SEHNR, CDR2 FQNEAQ (reference sequence). The ends lost 6 bases at V and 2 bases at J; junction bases unmatched: 10. CDR3 amino acids: CASSGGASGPYEQYF. The CDR3 coding sequence is TGTGCCAGCAGTGGAGGTGCTAGCGGTCCCTACGAGCAGTACTTC.

The V call is TRBV4-3, the J call TRBJ2-3, with 7 bases that match TRBD2. This CDR3 contains 15 residues. The trim removed 0 bases at V and 5 bases at J, leaving 5 bases unmatched. Germline CDR1 is LGHNA and CDR2 is YSLEER. DNA of the CDR3: TGCGCCAGCAGCCAAGAGGCGGGAGTGGAAGATACGCAGTATTTT. It is translated as CASSQEAGVEDTQYF.

V is TRBV4-3 and J is TRBJ2-3, with D perhaps TRBD2 (5 bases). CDR1 and CDR2 (germline): LGHNA, YSLEER. The CDR3 is 15 amino acids. The V end was cut by 5 bases, the J end by 2 bases, with 14 bases between. CDR3 sequence: CASSSYGKATDTQYF. As DNA, the CDR3 is TGCGCCAGCAGCTCCTACGGGAAGGCCACAGATACGCAGTATTTT.

The chain employs TRBV20-1 and TRBJ2-1, with 7 bases lining up with TRBD2. Germline CDR1 reads DFQATT; CDR2 reads SNEGSKA (reference sequence). This CDR3 contains 15 residues. CDR3: CRSGLAATSYNEQFF. The CDR3 DNA reads TGCAGATCCGGGCTAGCGGCTACTTCCTACAATGAGCAGTTCTTC.

This chain joins TRBV5-1 and TRBJ2-7, with D tentatively TRBD2 (7 bases). The germline V and J ends were trimmed by 4 bases and 5 bases, with 19 bases remaining between them. Germline V lookup: CDR1 SGHRS, CDR2 YFSETQ. The CDR3 loop spans 15 amino acids. This chain's CDR3 is CASSRTGGGGDEQYF. CDR3 DNA sequence: TGCGCCAGCAGCCGGACGGGGGGCGGAGGGGACGAGCAGTACTTC.

In its sample, this clonotype was seen many times. The CDR3 protein is CSASGTPGLGSYNEQFF. CDR3 sequence (DNA): TGCAGTGCTAGCGGAACCCCGGGACTAGGGTCCTACAATGAGCAGTTCTTC. The chain carries TRBV20-1 and TRBJ2-1; 8 bases fit TRBD2. Germline CDR1 reads DFQATT; CDR2 reads SNEGSKA (reference sequence). CDR3 length: 17 residues. Trimming took 3 bases from V and 1 from J; bases not matched to a gene: 11.

The V gene is TRBV4-1, the J gene TRBJ2-1; 9 nucleotides match TRBD1. Germline V gene lookup returns CDR1 MGHRA and CDR2 YSYEKL. Germline trimming cut 1 base from V and 7 bases from J; bases unmatched to any gene: 8. CDR3 length: 16 residues. Written as DNA, the CDR3 is TGCGCCAGCAGCCAAGTTAAACAGGGGGCTGAAAATGAGCAGTTCTTC. This translates into CASSQVKQGAENEQFF.

The chain couples TRBV28 to TRBJ1-2, with D tentatively TRBD1 (5 bases). Trimming pared 7 bases from V and 1 base from J, leaving 10 bases between. The CDR3 is made up of 13 amino acids. Germline lookup yields CDR1 MDHEN and CDR2 SYDVKM. The CDR3 DNA reads TGTGCCAGCATCGGAGGGGTTAACTATGGCTACACCTTC. Amino acid sequence: CASIGGVNYGYTF.

Concerning this clonotype: Being one base from a much bigger clone, this may be a read error. The genes are TRBV28 and TRBJ2-7; 7 bases are a match to TRBD1. CDR3 length equals 14 residues. J was trimmed by 0 bases and V by 7 bases; bases with no gene match: 6. Germline lookup yields CDR1 MDHEN and CDR2 SYDVKM. The CDR3 is CASIRAGGSYEQYF. CDR3 DNA: TGTGCCAGCATTAGGGCAGGGGGCTCCTACGAGCAGTACTTC. The full variable domain, with the rest looked up from reference TRBV28 and TRBJ2-7, is DVKVTQSSRYLVKRTGEKVFLECVQDMDHENMFWYRQDPGLGLRLIYFSYDVKMKEKGDIPEGYSVSREKKERFSLILESASTNQTSMYLCASIRAGGSYEQYFGPGTRLTVT.

This clonotype turned up a few times. This chain uses TRBV7-8 with TRBJ2-3; TRBD2 agrees at 7 bases. This CDR3 has 20 residues. Germline CDR1 is SGHVS and CDR2 is FQNEAQ. V dropped 6 bases and J dropped 2; count of bases not matched to a gene: 23. CDR3 sequence reads: CASSLRGVSRDYLTTDTQYF. The CDR3 DNA reads TGTGCCAGCAGTCTTCGGGGGGTCTCCCGGGACTACCTAACCACAGATACGCAGTATTTT.

This sequence joins TRBV10-2 and TRBJ2-5; D uncertain. There are 14 residues in the CDR3. With 0 bases removed from V and 5 bases from J, the gap between germline ends came to 10 bases. Germline V gene sequence: CDR1 WSHSY, CDR2 SAAADI. The CDR3 DNA reads as TGCGCCAGCAGTGAGTCCCGCCTTTACGAGACCCAGTACTTC. As protein: CASSESRLYETQYF.

The rearrangement links TRBV10-3 to TRBJ2-5; D is undetermined. Germline-derived CDR1 and CDR2 are ENHRY and SYGVKD. This CDR3 region has 14 residues. Deletions cut 0 bases from V and 3 bases from J, with 8 bases between. The CDR3 loop reads CAISESADEETQYF. CDR3 DNA: TGTGCCATCAGTGAGTCGGCCGACGAAGAGACCCAGTACTTC.

At least ten counts were recorded for this clonotype. The CDR3 DNA reads as TGTGCCAGCAGTTATTCGTCTATTGAAGAGACCCAGTACTTC. This codes for CASSYSSIEETQYF. J is TRBJ2-5 and V is TRBV6-2 or TRBV6-3; D is ambiguous. V was pared by 3 bases and J by 3 bases, with 11 bases between. The CDR3 loop spans 14 amino acids. From germline, CDR1 is MNHEY and CDR2 SVGEGT.

This clonotype was counted only a few times. This sequence joins TRBV7-9 and TRBJ2-1; D uncertain. CDR1 is SEHNR, CDR2 FQNEAQ, per germline (reference sequence). The CDR3 consists of 15 residues. V lost 5 bases and J lost 1, with 12 bases in between. The DNA of the CDR3 is TGTGCCAGCAGCGAGGCCGACCGTTCCTACAATGAGCAGTTCTTC. As protein: CASSEADRSYNEQFF. Full variable domain (remainder filled in from reference TRBV7-9 and TRBJ2-1): DTGVSQNPRHKITKRGQNVTFRCDPISEHNRLYWYRQTLGQGPEFLTYFQNEAQLEKSRLLSDRFSAERPKGSFSTLEIQRTEQGDSAMYLCASSEADRSYNEQFFGPGTRLTVL.